This entry features one T cell receptor beta chain sequence. The time point was: persistent/refractory GD, antithyroid drugs over 5 years with positive TRAb. Following extraction of RNA from PBMCs, that RNA was used to make the TCR library. The peripheral blood volume drawn was about 10 milliliters, and it was collected into EDTA tubes. The sample comes from a study of regulatory T cells in long-lasting Graves disease. Assembly of TCR beta libraries relied on iRepertoire HTBI primers together with Arm-PCR of CDR3 regions. One entry per CDR3 protein results from TCRdb running MiXCR on the multiplex PCR reads. This sample has roughly 300,000 distinct CDR3 sequences, with 20% to 25% found just once. Per the germline V gene, CDR1 is DFQATT and CDR2 is SNEGSKA (reference sequence). V dropped 0 bases and J dropped 7 bases, with 7 bases sitting between them. The CDR3 contains 12 residues.

The receptor comes from a female donor with Graves disease. The specimen was peripheral blood mononuclear cells (PBMCs), collected when the disease was refractory, from a patient treated with antithyroid drugs. The J gene is TRBJ2-1, the V gene TRBV20-1; D ambiguous. The CDR3 sequence is CSARDNLNEQFF. CDR3 bases: TGCAGTGCTAGAGACAACCTAAATGAGCAGTTCTTC.